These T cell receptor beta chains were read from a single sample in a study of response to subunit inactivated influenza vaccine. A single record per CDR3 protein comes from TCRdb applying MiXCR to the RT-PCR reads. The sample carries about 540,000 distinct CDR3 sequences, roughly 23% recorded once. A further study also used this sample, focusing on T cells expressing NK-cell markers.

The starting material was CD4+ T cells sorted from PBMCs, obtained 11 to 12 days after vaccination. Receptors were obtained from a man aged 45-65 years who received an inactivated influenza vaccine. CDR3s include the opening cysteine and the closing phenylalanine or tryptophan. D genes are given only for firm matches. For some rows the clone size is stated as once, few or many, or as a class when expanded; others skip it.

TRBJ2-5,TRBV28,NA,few,CASSERLGQETQYF,TGTGCCAGCAGTGAAAGACTGGGCCAAGAGACCCAGTACTTC
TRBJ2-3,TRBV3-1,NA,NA,CASSLPGGTQYF,TGTGCCAGCAGCCTCCCTGGGGGGACGCAGTATTTT
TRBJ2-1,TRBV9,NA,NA,CASSVVPDNEQFF,TGTGCCAGCAGCGTAGTACCTGACAATGAGCAGTTCTTC
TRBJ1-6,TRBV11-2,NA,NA,CASSRISGSPLHF,TGTGCCAGCAGCCGCATTTCGGGATCACCCCTCCACTTT
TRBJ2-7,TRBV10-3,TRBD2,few,CAITSGSWEQYF,TGTGCCATCACTAGCGGGAGCTGGGAGCAGTACTTC
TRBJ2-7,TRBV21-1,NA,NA,CASRKARQGNYEQYF,TGTGCCAGCAGAAAAGCGCGCCAGGGTAACTACGAGCAGTACTTC
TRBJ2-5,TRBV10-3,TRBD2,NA,CAISGLGGETQYF,TGTGCCATCAGTGGCTTGGGGGGGGAGACCCAGTACTTC
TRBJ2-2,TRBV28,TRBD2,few,CASSLQAGGPNTGELFF,TGTGCCAGCAGTTTGCAAGCGGGAGGGCCCAACACCGGGGAGCTGTTTTTT
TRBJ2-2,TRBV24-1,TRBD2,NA,CATSDGLALAGELFF,TGTGCCACCAGTGATGGACTAGCGTTGGCCGGGGAGCTGTTTTTT
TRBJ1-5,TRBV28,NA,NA,CASSLRGFRQPQHF,TGTGCCAGCAGTTTACGAGGGTTTCGTCAGCCCCAGCATTTT
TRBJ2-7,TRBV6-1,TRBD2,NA,CASNKRGTSGGSTGEQYF,TGTGCCAGCAACAAAAGGGGGACTAGCGGGGGAAGTACAGGCGAGCAGTACTTC
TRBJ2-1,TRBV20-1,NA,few,CSARVGRANNEQFF,TGCAGTGCTAGAGTCGGGCGGGCCAACAATGAGCAGTTCTTC
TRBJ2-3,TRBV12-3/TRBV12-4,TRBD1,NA,CASRTAVGQGNTDTQYF,TGTGCCAGCAGAACCGCGGTGGGACAGGGGAACACAGATACGCAGTATTTT
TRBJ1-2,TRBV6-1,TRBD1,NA,CASSRTGVTSNYGYTF,TGTGCCAGCAGTCGGACAGGGGTGACCTCTAACTATGGCTACACCTTC
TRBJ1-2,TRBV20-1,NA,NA,CSAGPHNGGYTF,TGCAGTGCTGGTCCCCACAACGGTGGCTACACCTTC
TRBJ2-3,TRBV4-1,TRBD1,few,CASSYRTGAADTQYF,TGCGCCAGCAGCTACCGGACAGGGGCGGCAGATACGCAGTATTTT
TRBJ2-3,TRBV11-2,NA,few,CASSLDLSGGLNTQYF,TGTGCCAGCAGCTTAGATCTATCAGGGGGACTAAATACGCAGTATTTT
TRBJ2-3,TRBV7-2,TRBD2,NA,CASTLAGGMDTQYF,TGTGCCAGCACCCTAGCGGGGGGTATGGATACGCAGTATTTT
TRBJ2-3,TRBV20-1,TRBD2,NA,CSARGASGDTDTQYF,TGCAGTGCTAGAGGAGCTAGCGGGGACACAGATACGCAGTATTTT
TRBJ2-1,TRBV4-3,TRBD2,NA,CASSQDSGGRGSWYEQFF,TGCGCCAGCAGCCAAGATAGCGGCGGGCGCGGGAGTTGGTATGAGCAGTTCTTC
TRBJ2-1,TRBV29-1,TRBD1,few,CSVVFGTGSYNEQFF,TGCAGCGTTGTTTTCGGGACAGGGTCTTATAATGAGCAGTTCTTC
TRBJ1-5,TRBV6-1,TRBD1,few,CASSSRDRGNNQPQHF,TGTGCCAGCAGTAGCCGGGACAGGGGGAACAATCAGCCCCAGCATTTT
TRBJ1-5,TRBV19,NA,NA,CASSLGPGGVRPQHF,TGTGCCAGTAGTCTTGGACCCGGGGGGGTGCGGCCCCAGCATTTT
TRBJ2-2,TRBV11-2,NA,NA,CASSLVPGYTGELFF,TGTGCCAGCAGCTTGGTACCGGGGTACACCGGGGAGCTGTTTTTT
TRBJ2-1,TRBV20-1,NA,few,CSARGTSNEQFF,TGCAGTGCTCGTGGTACCTCCAATGAGCAGTTCTTC
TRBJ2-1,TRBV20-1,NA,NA,CSARSSRSSYNEQFF,TGCAGTGCTAGAAGCTCGCGGAGCTCCTACAATGAGCAGTTCTTC
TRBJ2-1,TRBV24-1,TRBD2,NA,CATSNSKRLAVNNEQFF,TGTGCCACCAGTAATTCGAAGCGACTAGCGGTAAACAATGAGCAGTTCTTC
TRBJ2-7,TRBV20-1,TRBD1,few,CSARDLDRVRPYEQYF,TGCAGTGCTAGAGATCTGGACAGGGTTAGGCCCTACGAGCAGTACTTC
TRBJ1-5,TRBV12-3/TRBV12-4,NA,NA,CASSFGGAPRPQHF,TGTGCCAGCAGTTTTGGGGGAGCCCCGCGGCCCCAGCATTTT
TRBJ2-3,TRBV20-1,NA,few,CSAKELGDTQYF,TGCAGTGCTAAAGAATTAGGGGATACGCAGTATTTT
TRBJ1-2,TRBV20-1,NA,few,CSASAGIGYTF,TGCAGTGCTAGCGCAGGGATCGGCTACACCTTC
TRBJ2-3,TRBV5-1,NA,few,CASSLSVGWDTDTQYF,TGCGCCAGCAGCTTATCAGTCGGGTGGGACACAGATACGCAGTATTTT